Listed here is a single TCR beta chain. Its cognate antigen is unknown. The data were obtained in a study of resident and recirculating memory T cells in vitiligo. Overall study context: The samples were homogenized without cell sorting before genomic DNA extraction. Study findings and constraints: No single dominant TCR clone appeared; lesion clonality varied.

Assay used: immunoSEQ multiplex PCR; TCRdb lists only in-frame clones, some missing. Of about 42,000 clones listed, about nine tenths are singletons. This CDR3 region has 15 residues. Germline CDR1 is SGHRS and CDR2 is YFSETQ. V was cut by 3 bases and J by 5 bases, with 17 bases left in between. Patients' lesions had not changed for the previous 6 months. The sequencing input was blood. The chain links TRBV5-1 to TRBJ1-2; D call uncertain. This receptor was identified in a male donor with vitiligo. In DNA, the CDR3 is TGCGCCAGCAGCTCCTCTTGGGAGGCGCGGTATGGCTACACCTTC. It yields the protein CASSSSWEARYGYTF.